Listed here are 32 T cell receptor beta chains from one sample, sequenced in a study of radiation and T cells in renal cell carcinoma. The protocol was immunoSEQ multiplex PCR, while the TCRdb copy is restricted to in-frame clones and leaves out a portion. Among roughly 120,000 clones listed, around 83% were seen once. The time point here: baseline pretreatment blood. Noted treatment: 15 Gy SBRT to primary tumor, nephrectomy 4 weeks later. The starting material was blood, obtained from a patient whose treatment included radiotherapy and nephrectomy. The origin of the receptors is a woman aged 60 to 75 with renal cell carcinoma.

This clone has only a few counts. CDR3 coding DNA: TGTGCCAGCAGCTTGGCCCAGGCACGCAATCAGCCCCAGCATTTT. The encoded protein is CASSLAQARNQPQHF. The chain is built from TRBV5-6 and TRBJ1-5; D remains unclear. Between the trimmed V and J ends, which lost 0 bases and 2 bases, there was a span of 9 bases. There are 15 residues in the CDR3. Looked up from germline, CDR1 is SGHDT and CDR2 is YYEEEE.

This sequence joins TRBV6-5 and TRBJ1-2; 8 positions match TRBD1. Germline V gives CDR1 MNHEY, CDR2 SVGAGI. J gave up 8 bases and V 5 bases, and 7 bases lay outside the gene matches. This CDR3 is 13 amino acids long. For the CDR3, the DNA is TGTGCCAGCAGTCCCGGACAGGGCAGCGGCTACACCTTC. It encodes CASSPGQGSGYTF.

The chain is built from TRBV5-8 and TRBJ1-2; D remains ambiguous. Looked up from germline, CDR1 is SGHTS and CDR2 is YDEGEE. The CDR3 runs 15 residues. With 4 bases removed from V and 9 bases from J, the gap between germline ends came to 22 bases. In nucleotides, the CDR3 is TGTGCCAGCAGCCCACCGGCAGCATCCGTCGGTAGCTACACCTTC. Translated: CASSPPAASVGSYTF.

Here the CDR3 reads CATCRGGSNQPQHF. The DNA of the CDR3 is TGTGCCACCTGTCGGGGCGGTAGCAATCAGCCCCAGCATTTT. The rearrangement uses TRBV15 and TRBJ1-5; D perhaps matches TRBD1 (5 bases). The CDR3 length is 14 residues. V gave up 8 bases and J gave up 0 bases, with 11 bases separating them. From germline, CDR1 is LNHNV and CDR2 YYDKDF (reference sequence).

The genes are TRBV28 and TRBJ2-2, with 8 positions matching TRBD2. Germline V gene lookup returns CDR1 MDHEN and CDR2 SYDVKM. This CDR3 region has 17 residues. Losses at the gene ends were 6 bases for V and 9 bases for J; bases not matched to a gene: 18. CDR3 amino acids: CASSTGGLAGLGRELFF. The DNA for the CDR3 is TGTGCCAGCAGCACCGGGGGCCTAGCGGGTTTAGGCCGGGAGCTGTTTTTT.

V is TRBV28 and J is TRBJ1-2; D ambiguous. This CDR3 spans 15 amino acids. Germline values: CDR1 MDHEN, CDR2 SYDVKM. The V gene lost 4 bases and the J gene lost 7 bases, with 19 bases spanning the gap. Written as DNA, the CDR3 is TGTGCCAGCAGTTCGCGACAACTAGCCGGCGGTGGCTACACCTTC. This translates into CASSSRQLAGGGYTF.

This chain uses TRBV5-6 with TRBJ1-1; D possibly corresponds to TRBD1 (5 bases). The CDR3 has 13 amino acids. Between the trimmed V and J ends, which lost 0 bases and 8 bases, there was a span of 11 bases. Germline values: CDR1 SGHDT, CDR2 YYEEEE. CDR3 nucleotides: TGTGCCAGCAGCTTGGTAGAGACAGTAGAAGCTTTCTTT. This codes for CASSLVETVEAFF.

The gene calls are TRBV10-2 and TRBJ2-5; D gene uncertain. The J call is in doubt because the DNA end fits TRBJ2-7 better. CDR1 and CDR2 from the germline V gene are WSHSY and SAAADI. This CDR3 has 14 amino acids. CDR3 residues: CASSESLQPYEQYF. CDR3 bases: TGCGCCAGCAGTGAGAGCCTACAGCCTTACGAGCAGTACTTC.

The V gene is TRBV5-1, the J gene TRBJ1-1; no reliable D call. The V end lost 0 bases, the J end lost 1 base, and 7 bases lay between the germline ends. The germline V gene has CDR1 SGHRS and CDR2 YFSETQ. The CDR3 has 14 residues. This CDR3 reads CASSLGAGNTEAFF. The DNA for the CDR3 is TGCGCCAGCAGCTTGGGGGCAGGGAACACTGAAGCTTTCTTT.

The chain uses TRBV6-6 and TRBJ1-4; 7 bases match TRBD1. There are 13 residues in the CDR3. V dropped 6 bases and J dropped 7; count of bases not matched to a gene: 5. CDR1 MNHNY and CDR2 SVGAGI come from the germline V gene (reference sequence). The CDR3 here is CASRDRAGEKLFF. The CDR3 nucleotides are TGTGCCAGCAGAGACAGGGCTGGTGAAAAACTGTTTTTT.

CDR3 coding DNA: TGTGCCAGCAGCTTGGATACGACTGAAGAGTATTGGTACGAGCAGTACTTC. It encodes CASSLDTTEEYWYEQYF. V and J are TRBV5-4 and TRBJ2-7; D is undetermined. The CDR3 is made up of 17 amino acids. V gave up 0 bases and J gave up 4 bases, with 20 bases separating them. Germline loops: CDR1 SGHNT, CDR2 YYREEE (reference sequence).

The V gene is TRBV5-1, the J gene TRBJ2-3; tentatively, D is TRBD2 (7 bases). From germline, CDR1 is SGHRS and CDR2 YFSETQ. Trimming took 0 bases from V and 6 from J, leaving 17 bases between them. The CDR3 runs to 16 residues. The chain's CDR3 is CASSLGNRGREDTQYF. The CDR3 bases are TGCGCCAGCAGCTTGGGGAACCGGGGGCGGGAGGATACGCAGTATTTT.

The CDR3 region has the DNA TGTGCCAGCAGCTTAACATCCGGTCCTATCACAGATACGCAGTATTTT. Its translation is CASSLTSGPITDTQYF. V usage is TRBV7-6 and J usage is TRBJ2-3; unclear D gene. Trimming took 2 bases from V and 2 from J, leaving 14 bases between them. The germline CDR1 and CDR2 sequences are SGHVS and FNYEAQ. CDR3 size: 16 residues. The variable domain in full, with the rest retrieved from reference TRBV7-6 and TRBJ2-3, is GAGVSQSPRYKVTKRGQDVALRCDPISGHVSLYWYRQALGQGPEFLTYFNYEAQQDKSGLPNDRFSAERPEGSISTLTIQRTEQRDSAMYRCASSLTSGPITDTQYFGPGTRLTVL.

V is TRBV5-5 and J is TRBJ2-2; 9 positions match TRBD2. This CDR3 is 14 amino acids long. The germline CDR1 and CDR2 sequences are SGHKS and YYEKEE (reference sequence). Trimming took 3 bases from V and 9 from J; bases not matched to a gene: 6. The CDR3 region is CASSSAGGPRELFF. CDR3 bases: TGTGCCAGCAGCTCAGCGGGAGGTCCCAGGGAGCTGTTTTTT.

This sequence joins TRBV11-3 and TRBJ1-1; D possibly corresponds to TRBD1 (5 bases). Germline values: CDR1 SGHNT, CDR2 YENEEA. Trimming left V 1 base short and J 7 bases short, with 13 bases between. The CDR3 is 14 amino acids. CDR3 in DNA: TGTGCCAGCAGCTTAGGGGGCAGCCCGGGTGAAGCTTTCTTT. Amino acid sequence: CASSLGGSPGEAFF.

In its sample, this clone was seen a few times. The chain employs TRBV28 and TRBJ1-1; TRBD1 aligns across 7 bases. Germline V gives CDR1 MDHEN, CDR2 SYDVKM. The CDR3 runs to 15 residues. Trimming removed 5 bases from V and 0 bases from J; junction bases left unmatched: 6. CDR3 sequence (DNA): TGTGCCAGCAGTGAGGGACAGACCATGAACACTGAAGCTTTCTTT. Its protein product is CASSEGQTMNTEAFF.

The chain has TRBV11-3 and TRBJ1-1; the D is unclear. The CDR3 runs to 14 residues. V lost 1 base and J lost 4, with 10 bases in between. Germline V lookup: CDR1 SGHNT, CDR2 YENEEA. CDR3 DNA: TGTGCCAGCAGCTTAGGTCGCTCCTCCACTGAAGCTTTCTTT. As protein: CASSLGRSSTEAFF.

There are a few counts of this clone. This rearrangement joins TRBV4-1 to TRBJ2-7; unclear D gene. The CDR3 loop spans 13 amino acids. Germline V gene lookup returns CDR1 MGHRA and CDR2 YSYEKL. Trimming stripped 0 bases from V and 4 bases from J, with 7 bases between. CDR3 loop: CASSQEGSYEQYF. CDR3 sequence (DNA): TGCGCCAGCAGCCAAGAGGGTAGTTACGAGCAGTACTTC.

In its sample, this clone was seen a few times. This chain joins TRBV4-2 and TRBJ1-1; 9 positions match TRBD1. V lost 3 bases and J lost 4; bases outside the gene matches: 3. Germline CDR1 is LGHNA and CDR2 is YNFKEQ. The CDR3 runs 14 residues. The CDR3 DNA is TGTGCCAGCAGCCAGGACAGGGGCGGCACTGAAGCTTTCTTT. As protein: CASSQDRGGTEAFF.

The chain uses TRBV28 and TRBJ1-2, with 7 bases aligning to TRBD1. CDR3 length: 14 amino acids. The J segment lost 4 bases and the V segment lost 7 bases, leaving 9 bases of the junction unmatched. Germline CDR1 and CDR2: MDHEN and SYDVKM. CDR3 DNA sequence: TGTGCCAGCATCCCCAGGGGGTTTCTCTATGGCTACACCTTC. Its protein is CASIPRGFLYGYTF.

In its sample, this clone was seen once. V gene TRBV28 combines with J gene TRBJ1-1; D is perhaps TRBD1 (6 bases). The CDR3 has 14 amino acids. V was trimmed by 6 bases and J by 1 base, leaving 12 bases between them. Germline V CDR1 and CDR2: MDHEN, SYDVKM. This CDR3 is CASSTSGANTEAFF. The CDR3 DNA follows: TGTGCCAGCAGCACTTCAGGGGCGAACACTGAAGCTTTCTTT.

The chain couples TRBV7-2 to TRBJ1-2; unclear D gene. Germline lookup yields CDR1 SGHTA and CDR2 FQGNSA. The germline V and J ends were trimmed by 0 bases and 10 bases, with 18 bases remaining between them. This CDR3 is built from 15 residues. Written as DNA, the CDR3 is TGTGCCAGCAGCTTAGCGGCGGATAGAATCCATGACTACACCTTC. Protein sequence: CASSLAADRIHDYTF. Full variable domain (rest looked up from reference TRBV7-2 and TRBJ1-2): GAGVSQSPSNKVTEKGKDVELRCDPISGHTALYWYRQSLGQGLEFLIYFQGNSAPDKSGLPSDRFSAERTGGSVSTLTIQRTQQEDSAVYLCASSLAADRIHDYTFGSGTRLTVV.

The chain is built from TRBV7-3 and TRBJ1-2, with D uncertain. Germline V gene lookup returns CDR1 SGHTA and CDR2 FQGTGA. The CDR3 has 11 residues. Between the trimmed V and J ends, which lost 11 bases and 4 bases, there was a span of 11 bases. The CDR3 protein is CARKVFYGYTF. CDR3 in DNA: TGTGCCCGTAAGGTTTTCTATGGCTACACCTTC.

The chain is built from TRBV19 and TRBJ2-5; perhaps TRBD1 as D (6 bases). V was clipped by 4 bases and J by 5 bases, with 14 bases between them. The germline CDR1 and CDR2 sequences are LNHDA and SQIVND (reference sequence). This CDR3 has 14 residues. The CDR3 sequence: CASSKRGTGETQYF. The CDR3 nucleotides are TGTGCCAGTAGTAAAAGGGGGACGGGGGAGACCCAGTACTTC.

This rearrangement joins TRBV5-1 to TRBJ1-2; a weak D match, TRBD1 (5 bases). Trimming shortened V by 4 bases and J by 6 bases, and 19 bases separated the two germline ends. Germline V gene sequence: CDR1 SGHRS, CDR2 YFSETQ. This CDR3 contains 15 residues. The CDR3 is CASSPAGTQVDGYTF. The CDR3, as DNA: TGCGCCAGCAGCCCCGCCGGGACGCAGGTTGATGGCTACACCTTC.

This clone was detected a few times. The rearrangement uses TRBV9 and TRBJ2-1; no firm D call. Trimming cost V 0 bases and J 3 bases, with 19 bases left between them. CDR3 size: 18 residues. CDR1 is SGDLS and CDR2 is YYNGEE in the germline V gene. CDR3 DNA sequence: TGTGCCAGCAGCGTAGTCCCCTCTTGGGCAGGTAACTACAATGAGCAGTTCTTC. Amino acid sequence: CASSVVPSWAGNYNEQFF.

The chain couples TRBV6-5 to TRBJ2-2; D is uncertain. Germline CDR1 reads MNHEY; CDR2 reads SVGAGI. The CDR3 contains 14 residues. V was pared by 5 bases and J by 5 bases, with 12 bases between. The DNA for the CDR3 is TGTGCCAGCAGTGTTACGATCAGGACCGGGGAGCTGTTTTTT. Translating it yields CASSVTIRTGELFF.

V is TRBV7-2 and J is TRBJ1-3; D perhaps matches TRBD1 (5 bases). CDR1 and CDR2 from the germline V gene are SGHTA and FQGNSA. The CDR3 spans 16 residues. V gave up 5 bases and J gave up 1 base, with 15 bases separating them. This chain's CDR3 is CASSPRKGMSGNTIYF. The CDR3 DNA sequence: TGTGCCAGCAGCCCCCGAAAGGGGATGTCTGGAAACACCATATATTTT.

V gene TRBV19 combines with J gene TRBJ2-2; no reliable D call. The CDR3 extends over 14 amino acids. CDR1 and CDR2 from the germline V gene are LNHDA and SQIVND (reference sequence). Trimming took 1 base from V and 2 from J, leaving 5 bases between them. The CDR3 DNA reads as TGTGCCAGTAGTATAGTAGTTAACACCGGGGAGCTGTTTTTT. The encoded protein is CASSIVVNTGELFF.

V gene TRBV19 combines with J gene TRBJ2-6; 8 nucleotides align to TRBD2. The CDR3 consists of 15 residues. The V and J ends lost 10 bases and 4 bases, in that order; junction bases with no gene match: 9. Germline-derived CDR1 and CDR2 are LNHDA and SQIVND (reference sequence). The CDR3: CATSQREGGANVLTF. For the CDR3, the DNA is TGTGCCACTAGCCAACGGGAGGGAGGGGCCAACGTCCTGACTTTC.

This rearrangement joins TRBV25-1 to TRBJ2-7, with 9 bases matching TRBD1. The J call could be wrong; TRBJ2-5 is a better fit for the DNA end. The CDR3 spans 14 residues. In germline, CDR1 is MGHDK, CDR2 SYGVNS. This CDR3 reads CASSERDREETQYF. For the CDR3, the DNA is TGTGCCAGCAGTGAACGGGACAGGGAGGAGACCCAGTACTTC.

This chain links TRBV5-6 with TRBJ2-7; no firm D call. Deletions cut 0 bases from V and 6 bases from J, with 10 bases between. The CDR3 spans 13 residues. The germline gives CDR1 SGHDT, CDR2 YYEEEE. CDR3 sequence: CASSLGIASEQYF. As DNA, the CDR3 is TGTGCCAGCAGCTTGGGGATAGCAAGCGAGCAGTACTTC. Together with reference TRBV5-6 and TRBJ2-7, the CDR3 gives the full variable domain: DAGVTQSPTHLIKTRGQQVTLRCSPKSGHDTVSWYQQALGQGPQFIFQYYEEEERQRGNFPDRFSGHQFPNYSSELNVNALLLGDSALYLCASSLGIASEQYFGPGTRLTVT.